These 28 T cell receptor beta chains share one sample of origin, sequenced in a study of T cell responses to AZD1222 COVID-19 vaccine. TCRdb's copy holds only in-frame clones and misses some; the assay was immunoSEQ multiplex PCR. The sample has around 160,000 clones, about 92% seen once; the top ten hold around 0.99%. The sequenced sample was peripheral blood, obtained 28 days after the second AZD1222 dose. These receptors all come from an adult who received the AZD1222 COVID-19 vaccine.

This CDR3 is CASSHPRGGWGETQYF. Here the CDR3 DNA reads TGCGCCAGCAGCCATCCCCGGGGGGGCTGGGGAGAGACCCAGTACTTC. The chain combines TRBV4-1 with TRBJ2-5, with 8 bases aligning to TRBD2. The CDR3 has 16 residues. Germline V gene sequence: CDR1 MGHRA, CDR2 YSYEKL. The J segment lost 4 bases and the V segment lost 3 bases, leaving 10 bases of the junction unmatched.

This chain joins TRBV6-4 and TRBJ2-1, with a weak D call TRBD1 (5 bases). V dropped 3 bases and J dropped 1 base, with 10 bases sitting between them. CDR1 is MRHNA, CDR2 SNTAGT, per germline. The CDR3 runs to 15 residues. CDR3 sequence (DNA): TGTGCCAGCAGTGAACAGGCTGTTTCCTACAATGAGCAGTTCTTC. Amino acids: CASSEQAVSYNEQFF.

This clone was recorded only once. CDR3 sequence: CASSLNREKYGYTF. The CDR3 bases are TGTGCCAGCAGCTTAAACAGGGAAAAGTATGGCTACACCTTC. The chain joins TRBV11-2 to TRBJ1-2, with a weak D call TRBD1 (6 bases). CDR3 size: 14 residues. V shed 2 bases and J shed 5 bases, with 12 bases lying between them. Germline values: CDR1 SGHAT, CDR2 FQNNGV.

The chain is built from TRBV15 and TRBJ1-3, with a tentative D call TRBD1 (5 bases). Germline V gene data show CDR1 as LNHNV and CDR2 as YYDKDF (reference sequence). There are 15 residues in the CDR3. Deletions cut 5 bases from V and 1 base from J, with 12 bases between. The CDR3 reads CATSWGRVSGNTIYF. CDR3 nucleotide sequence: TGTGCCACCAGCTGGGGACGGGTATCTGGAAACACCATATATTTT.

This sequence joins TRBV27 and TRBJ2-7; D is undetermined. The V end was cut by 0 bases, the J end by 6 bases, with 9 bases between. The germline V gene encodes CDR1 MNHEY and CDR2 SMNVEV (reference sequence). This CDR3 has 13 amino acids. CDR3 amino acids: CASSLSTLGEQYF. The CDR3, as DNA: TGTGCCAGCAGTTTATCCACCTTGGGCGAGCAGTACTTC.

The chain uses TRBV11-2 and TRBJ1-3, with D possibly being TRBD1 (5 bases). Germline assignment: CDR1 SGHAT and CDR2 FQNNGV. The CDR3 is made up of 18 amino acids. The ends were cut back, 3 bases at V and 0 bases at J, with 18 bases in the middle. The chain's CDR3 is CASSFKRDSTHSGNTIYF. The CDR3 DNA reads TGTGCCAGCAGCTTCAAGCGGGACTCCACTCACTCTGGAAACACCATATATTTT.

J is TRBJ1-5 and V is TRBV12-1; the D call of TRBD1 is as the table states it, not checked on the DNA. TRBV12-1 is flagged as a pseudogene. The CDR3 is made up of 15 amino acids. CDR3 bases: TGTGCCAGCAGCTTAAGGCAGGGCCAGAATCAGCCCCAGCATTTT. This translates into CASSLRQGQNQPQHF.

The V gene is TRBV6-5, the J gene TRBJ1-1, with D possibly matching TRBD1 (5 bases). The CDR3 sequence is 14 residues long. Per the germline V gene, CDR1 is MNHEY and CDR2 is SVGAGI. V was clipped by 0 bases and J by 5 bases, with 10 bases between them. This CDR3 is CASSYSPGETEAFF. In DNA, the CDR3 is TGTGCCAGCAGTTACTCGCCGGGGGAGACTGAAGCTTTCTTT.

The chain is built from TRBV5-1 and TRBJ2-2; the D gene could be TRBD1 or TRBD2 (6 bases each). Trimming took 4 bases from V and 3 from J, leaving 19 bases between them. The CDR3 sequence is 17 residues long. Germline lookup yields CDR1 SGHRS and CDR2 YFSETQ. CDR3 coding DNA: TGCGCCAGCAGCCCGCGTCAGACGGGGGCTTACACCGGGGAGCTGTTTTTT. It specifies CASSPRQTGAYTGELFF.

The table lists this clone with a few counts. This sequence joins TRBV9 and TRBJ1-5, with 9 bases identical to TRBD1. Trimming at V came to 1 base and at J to 7 bases, leaving 9 bases not matched to a gene. From germline, CDR1 is SGDLS and CDR2 YYNGEE. This CDR3 comprises 16 residues. This CDR3 reads CASSVRGTGWRQPQHF. CDR3 in DNA: TGTGCCAGCAGCGTACGTGGGACAGGGTGGAGGCAGCCCCAGCATTTT.

This clone was seen more than once but under ten times. The J gene is TRBJ1-2, the V gene TRBV6-1, with D maybe TRBD1 (6 bases). The V end lost 2 bases, the J end lost 8 bases, and 15 bases lay between the germline ends. Germline values: CDR1 MNHNS, CDR2 SASEGT. The CDR3 is 14 amino acids. CDR3 region: CASSEWGLEGGYTF. The CDR3 coding sequence is TGTGCCAGCAGTGAATGGGGGCTAGAAGGCGGCTACACCTTC.

V is TRBV19 and J is TRBJ1-5; no firm D call. This CDR3 has 14 amino acids. V lost 9 bases and J lost 0, with 12 bases in between. CDR1 and CDR2 from the germline V gene are LNHDA and SQIVND (reference sequence). CDR3: CASRILLSNQPQHF. The CDR3, as DNA: TGTGCCAGCCGAATTCTCCTTAGCAATCAGCCCCAGCATTTT.

The rearrangement links TRBV18 to TRBJ2-7; TRBD1 agrees at 7 bases. The V and J ends lost 2 bases and 5 bases, in that order; junction bases with no gene match: 6. The CDR3 extends over 14 amino acids. Germline V gene data show CDR1 as KGHSH and CDR2 as LQKENI. CDR3: CASSPSTGAHEQYF. Written as DNA, the CDR3 is TGTGCCAGCTCACCAAGTACAGGGGCCCACGAGCAGTACTTC.

The J gene is TRBJ1-4, the V gene TRBV5-1; 10 bases map to TRBD1. V was pared by 2 bases and J by 4 bases, with 5 bases of the junction left unmatched. CDR1 SGHRS and CDR2 YFSETQ come from the germline V gene. The CDR3 has 16 amino acids. Here the CDR3 reads CASSFRQGAINEKLFF. As DNA, the CDR3 is TGCGCCAGCAGCTTCCGACAGGGGGCCATTAATGAAAAACTGTTTTTT.

The rearrangement joins TRBV10-3 to TRBJ1-5, with 9 bases matching TRBD1. Germline V lookup: CDR1 ENHRY, CDR2 SYGVKD. V lost 5 bases, J lost 4 bases, and 9 bases stayed unmatched. The CDR3 length is 16 residues. CDR3 in DNA: TGTGCCATCAGTAGCCCCGGACAGGGGCTAAATCAGCCCCAGCATTTT. This gives the protein CAISSPGQGLNQPQHF.

V gene TRBV2 combines with J gene TRBJ2-2; 12 bases map to TRBD1. Germline values: CDR1 SNHLY, CDR2 FYNNEI. This CDR3 region has 19 residues. The J segment lost 1 base and the V segment lost 4 bases, leaving 10 bases of the junction unmatched. The CDR3 nucleotides read TGTGCCAGCAGTGGGAGTGGGACAGGGGGCCTACGGAACACCGGGGAGCTGTTTTTT. Its translation: CASSGSGTGGLRNTGELFF. The full variable domain, completed using reference TRBV2 and TRBJ2-2, is EPEVTQTPSHQVTQMGQEVILRCVPISNHLYFYWYRQILGQKVEFLVSFYNNEISEKSEIFDDQFSVERPDGSNFTLKIRSTKLEDSAMYFCASSGSGTGGLRNTGELFFGEGSRLTVL.

The J gene is TRBJ1-5, the V gene TRBV19; 9 nucleotides line up with TRBD1. Germline loops: CDR1 LNHDA, CDR2 SQIVND (reference sequence). This CDR3 comprises 15 residues. Trimming took 5 bases from V and 7 from J; bases not matched to a gene: 9. CDR3 nucleotides: TGTGCCAGTAGTCTCTTTCGACAGGGGGGCCAGCCCCAGCATTTT. This codes for CASSLFRQGGQPQHF.

The chain employs TRBV13 and TRBJ2-7; the D gene is possibly TRBD1 (5 bases). With 0 bases removed from V and 4 bases from J, the gap between germline ends came to 10 bases. The V gene's germline CDR1 is PRHDT and CDR2 FYEKMQ (reference sequence). The CDR3 contains 14 residues. DNA for the CDR3: TGTGCCAGCAGCTTAGGCCGTCGGACATACGAGCAGTACTTC. This translates into CASSLGRRTYEQYF.

The chain employs TRBV2 and TRBJ2-5, with a weak D call TRBD2 (5 bases). The CDR3 is made up of 13 amino acids. Germline V gives CDR1 SNHLY, CDR2 FYNNEI. Trimming shortened V by 8 bases and J by 7 bases, and 17 bases separated the two germline ends. The CDR3 coding sequence is TGTGCCAGCCTTTGGAAGGGCGAGGGGACCCAGTACTTC. This codes for CASLWKGEGTQYF. Drawing the rest from reference TRBV2 and TRBJ2-5, the complete variable domain is EPEVTQTPSHQVTQMGQEVILRCVPISNHLYFYWYRQILGQKVEFLVSFYNNEISEKSEIFDDQFSVERPDGSNFTLKIRSTKLEDSAMYFCASLWKGEGTQYFGPGTRLLVL.

With respect to this clone: An end of the junction differs from the germline gene, which may be a read error. The chain combines TRBV19 with TRBJ1-2; D not certain. CDR3 size: 11 residues. CDR1 is LNHDA, CDR2 SQIVND, per germline (reference sequence). The CDR3 DNA reads as TGTGCCAGCAGTAAAAACTATGGCTACACCTTC. This translates into CASSKNYGYTF.

The rearrangement links TRBV27 to TRBJ1-5; no clear D gene. CDR1 MNHEY and CDR2 SMNVEV come from the germline V gene (reference sequence). V was clipped by 5 bases and J by 1 base, with 9 bases between them. This CDR3 spans 14 amino acids. The CDR3 sequence: CASSLRLSNQPQHF. CDR3 nucleotide sequence: TGTGCCAGCAGTCTCAGACTGAGCAATCAGCCCCAGCATTTT.

V is TRBV4-2 and J is TRBJ1-2; 7 nucleotides line up with TRBD1. Per germline, CDR1 LGHNA and CDR2 YNFKEQ. The CDR3 is 15 residues long. The junction had 10 bases not matched to a gene; V was cut back by 3 bases and J by 6 bases. The chain's CDR3 is CASSQAHRGGDGYTF. CDR3 bases: TGTGCCAGCAGCCAGGCACACAGGGGAGGGGATGGCTACACCTTC.

This chain connects TRBV5-6 to TRBJ1-2, with a weak D call TRBD1 (6 bases). The CDR3 runs to 13 residues. V was pared by 4 bases and J by 3 bases, with 10 bases between. CDR1 is SGHDT and CDR2 is YYEEEE in the germline V gene. CDR3 loop: CASSRGGDYGYTF. CDR3 sequence (DNA): TGTGCCAGCAGCCGGGGGGGCGACTATGGCTACACCTTC.

The chain uses TRBV5-4 and TRBJ1-1; D not certain. The CDR3 runs 15 residues. Trimming left V 4 bases short and J 2 bases short, with 15 bases between. From germline, CDR1 is SGHNT and CDR2 YYREEE (reference sequence). The CDR3 loop reads CASSVYGYTNTEAFF. In DNA form, the CDR3 reads TGTGCCAGCAGCGTGTACGGGTACACCAACACTGAAGCTTTCTTT.

The CDR3 DNA is TGTGCCAGTAGTATAGATCTTTCCTACGAGCAGTACTTC. Residues: CASSIDLSYEQYF. This chain connects TRBV19 to TRBJ2-7; D is uncertain. The CDR3 extends over 13 amino acids. V gave up 0 bases and J gave up 1 base, with 4 bases separating them. Germline CDR1 reads LNHDA; CDR2 reads SQIVND (reference sequence).

The rearrangement uses TRBV3-1 (or the pseudogene TRBV3-2) and TRBJ1-2, with 7 bases that match TRBD1. The CDR3 is made up of 13 amino acids. The germline V gene encodes CDR1 LGHDT and CDR2 YNNKEL (reference sequence). V lost 6 bases, J lost 2 bases, and 3 bases stayed unmatched. The CDR3 spells CASSQTGNYGYTF. The CDR3 DNA reads TGTGCCAGCAGTCAGACAGGGAACTATGGCTACACCTTC.

The V call is TRBV6-1, the J call TRBJ1-2; 7 positions match TRBD1. This CDR3 is built from 14 residues. The germline V gene encodes CDR1 MNHNS and CDR2 SASEGT. The V segment lost 2 bases and the J segment 3 bases; nucleotides outside the gene matches: 3. The chain's CDR3 is CASSESGQYYGYTF. The CDR3 DNA follows: TGTGCCAGCAGTGAATCGGGACAGTACTATGGCTACACCTTC.

The rearrangement joins TRBV4-2 to TRBJ2-7, with TRBD2 identical over 10 bases. Germline-derived CDR1 and CDR2 are LGHNA and YNFKEQ. The CDR3 contains 17 residues. V gave up 0 bases and J gave up 2 bases; unmatched junction bases: 7. The CDR3 nucleotides are TGTGCCAGCAGCCAAGATCTTAGCGGGGGGTCCCCCTACGAGCAGTACTTC. It specifies CASSQDLSGGSPYEQYF.